Detailed here is one T cell receptor (beta chain). Its antigen remains unidentified. This sample was included in a study of OX40 agonist ivuxolimab in advanced cancers. Study results and limitations: Dose levels from 0.1 to 3.0 mg/kg saw CD4+ and CD8+ blood T cells expand clonally by week 6.

Data came from immunoSEQ multiplex PCR; TCRdb stores just in-frame clones and leaves some out. This repertoire shows nearly 70,000 clones, more than 70% found once; its top ten account for 5.5% to 7%. Germline values: CDR1 LNHDA, CDR2 SQIVND (reference sequence). With V trimmed by 7 bases and J by 5 bases, 11 bases remained unmatched. CDR3 length equals 16 residues. This sequence joins TRBV19 and TRBJ2-2; 9 bases map to TRBD1. The receptor was isolated from an adult with an advanced solid tumor such as melanoma, head and neck, liver or kidney cancer. The source material was CD4+ or CD8+ T cells sorted from blood, sampled in a trial of the OX40 agonist ivuxolimab. CDR3 protein: CASTGTGTGRTGELFF. Written as DNA, the CDR3 is TGTGCCAGTACGGGAACCGGGACAGGGAGGACCGGGGAGCTGTTTTTT.